These 21 T cell receptor beta chains originate from one sample sequenced in a study of T cells in women clearing cervical HPV infection (dated by TCRdb to 2017 to 2018). Libraries were built with the immunoSEQ multiplex PCR assay. TCRdb holds this immuneACCESS table with in-frame rearrangements only. Some clones are missing; in checked studies, unresolved V genes explain under half, and the rest has no known cause. The record for this sample contains about 23,000 clones. 24% of the sample comes from the top ten. The source material was blood buffy coat. The receptor source for this set is a woman between 18 and 69 years old with a cervical HPV16 infection that either progressed to CIN3+ or cleared (not recorded which).

Notes on this clone: The read gets to within 3 residues of the CDR3 end, and the germline J gene fills in the rest. This sample also contains other DNA sequences that code for the same CDR3. The rearrangement links TRBV18 to TRBJ2-1; TRBD2 matches at 8 bases. The germline gives CDR1 KGHSH, CDR2 LQKENI. The CDR3 covers 17 residues. Germline trimming cut 3 bases from V and 9 bases from J; bases unmatched to any gene: 16. The chain's CDR3 is CASSPDTGTRRSVEQFF. The sequenced part of the CDR3 DNA is TGTGCCAGCTCACCCGACACTGGGACTAGAAGGTCCGTTGAG.

Details on this clone: The read is 3 residues too short to cover the CDR3 end, so that end is filled in from the germline J gene. The chain has TRBV12-3 or TRBV12-4 and TRBJ1-4; no definite D call. V was cut by 6 bases and J by 0 bases, with 8 bases left in between. CDR3 length equals 14 residues. This CDR3 reads CASSHQATNEKLFF. CDR3 bases read: TGTGCCAGCAGCCATCAGGCAACTAATGAAAAA.

On this clone: Read sequence stops 3 residues before the CDR3 end, and the germline J gene provides the missing end. The rearrangement joins TRBV10-1 to TRBJ1-5; weak D call: TRBD1 (5 bases). The V gene lost 5 bases and the J gene lost 3 bases, with 11 bases spanning the gap. CDR3 length: 14 residues. Germline CDR1 reads WNHNN; CDR2 reads SYGVQD (reference sequence). Partial CDR3 DNA: TGCGCCAGCAGTAAGGGGACTCCCAATCAGCCC. Residues: CASSKGTPNQP. The CDR3 in full is CASSKGTPNQPQHF.

A note on this clone: The CDR3 is cut off 3 residues early in the read; its end comes from the germline J gene. The rearrangement joins TRBV6-1 to TRBJ1-2; tentatively, D is TRBD1 (6 bases). The CDR3 length is 14 residues. CDR1 is MNHNS and CDR2 is SASEGT in the germline V gene. The CDR3 spells CASSEATGSSSYTF. Incomplete CDR3 DNA: TGTGCCAGCAGTGAAGCCACAGGGAGTAGTAGC.

In the case of this clone: The missing CDR3 end, 3 residues past where the read stops, is filled in from the germline J gene. The J gene is TRBJ1-2, the V gene TRBV19; D unresolved. This CDR3 contains 15 residues. From germline, CDR1 is LNHDA and CDR2 SQIVND (reference sequence). The CDR3 loop is CASSTPSGPKNIYTF. The covered CDR3 bases are TGTGCCAGTAGTACACCTAGCGGCCCGAAAAACATC.

Concerning this clone itself: The read ends 3 residues shy of where the CDR3 ends; the end is completed using the germline J gene. The chain couples TRBV12-3 or TRBV12-4 to TRBJ2-5; possible D gene TRBD2, 5 bases. CDR3 size: 17 residues. Trimming took 5 bases from V and 5 from J, leaving 24 bases between them. CDR3 residues: CASSVNPQCCGGETQYF. CDR3 DNA (partial): TGTGCCAGCAGTGTAAACCCGCAGTGTTGCGGCGGGGAGACC.

On this clone itself: The read falls 3 residues short of the CDR3 end, and the missing part is taken from the germline J gene. The chain employs TRBV19 and TRBJ1-2; TRBD1 is a possible D gene (6 bases). Germline V gives CDR1 LNHDA, CDR2 SQIVND (reference sequence). V was shortened by 2 bases and J by 7 bases, with 20 bases between the two germline ends. The CDR3 covers 16 residues. Here the CDR3 reads CASSIIGGGLRGGYTF. CDR3 DNA, as far as it was read: TGTGCCAGTAGTATAATAGGGGGGGGACTGAGAGGTGGC.

On this clone: The sequence runs out 3 residues before the end of the CDR3; the remainder is reconstructed from the germline J gene. The chain uses TRBV6-4 and TRBJ2-3, with no clear D. The V end lost 5 bases, the J end lost 2 bases, and 8 bases lay between the germline ends. The germline gives CDR1 MRHNA, CDR2 SNTAGT. The CDR3 runs to 13 residues. CDR3 residues: CASSLSFTDTQYF. Incomplete CDR3 DNA: TGTGCCAGCAGTCTTTCCTTCACAGATACG.

As for this clone: The CDR3 end is not reached by the read, which stops 3 residues before it; the germline J gene fills it in. The chain couples TRBV19 to TRBJ1-2; 8 nucleotides match TRBD1. Germline V lookup: CDR1 LNHDA, CDR2 SQIVND (reference sequence). This CDR3 contains 12 residues. The CDR3 protein is CASTGGSKGYTF. Partial CDR3 DNA: TGTGCCAGTACAGGGGGCTCGAAAGGC.

On this clone itself: The CDR3 end is not reached by the read, which stops 3 residues before it; the germline J gene fills it in. The chain uses TRBV2 and TRBJ2-7; D possibly corresponds to TRBD2 (6 bases). The V end was cut by 0 bases, the J end by 1 base, with 13 bases between. This CDR3 is 16 amino acids long. Germline CDR1 SNHLY, CDR2 FYNNEI. The CDR3 region is CASSEAGGVGSYEQYF. The CDR3 bases that were read are TGTGCCAGCAGTGAAGCGGGCGGGGTGGGATCCTACGAG.

Notes on this clone: The read stops 3 residues short of the end of the CDR3; the missing end is completed from the germline J gene. The chain uses TRBV30 and TRBJ1-5; no reliable D call. Trimming removed 2 bases at V and 5 bases at J, with 13 bases between. Germline CDR1 reads GTSNPN; CDR2 reads SVGIG (reference sequence). The CDR3 contains 14 residues. The CDR3 loop is CAWSPDGRDQPQHF. Incomplete CDR3 DNA: TGTGCCTGGAGTCCGGACGGGCGGGATCAGCCC.

CDR3 loop: CASSLKTGVITEAFF. CDR3 DNA, as far as it was read: TGTGCCAGCAGCTTAAAGACAGGGGTAATCACTGAA. The chain joins TRBV11-2 to TRBJ1-1, with 8 bases that match TRBD1. The missing CDR3 end, 3 residues past where the read stops, is filled in from the germline J gene. The V and J ends lost 2 bases and 4 bases, in that order; junction bases with no gene match: 6. From germline, CDR1 is SGHAT and CDR2 FQNNGV. CDR3 length: 15 amino acids.

Note on this clone: With the read ending 3 residues before the CDR3 end, the germline J gene is used to fill in that end. This chain uses TRBV20-1 with TRBJ1-1, with a weak D call TRBD1 (5 bases). V lost 6 bases and J 4 bases, leaving 18 bases between the germline ends. CDR1 and CDR2 from the germline V gene are DFQATT and SNEGSKA (reference sequence). The CDR3 has 14 amino acids. Incomplete CDR3 DNA: TGCAGTGCCAAGCGTGAAGGGGAAGTCACTGAA. It codes for CSAKREGEVTE. The complete CDR3 reads CSAKREGEVTEAFF.

With regard to this clone: The sequence runs out 3 residues before the end of the CDR3; the remainder is reconstructed from the germline J gene. The rearrangement uses TRBV6-1 and TRBJ1-5; possibly TRBD1 for D (5 bases). Germline assignment: CDR1 MNHNS and CDR2 SASEGT. The CDR3 length is 16 residues. Trimming left V 2 bases short and J 3 bases short, with 14 bases between. The CDR3 sequence: CASSEHGGEVNQPQHF. The CDR3 bases that were read are TGTGCCAGCAGTGAACATGGGGGGGAGGTCAATCAGCCC.

Points on this clone: The read comes to an end 3 residues before the CDR3 does, leaving the germline J gene to fill in the end. The chain uses TRBV30 and TRBJ2-7; no firm D call. CDR1 GTSNPN and CDR2 SVGIG come from the germline V gene (reference sequence). The CDR3 is 15 amino acids. The V gene lost 2 bases and the J gene lost 0 bases, with 14 bases spanning the gap. CDR3 amino acids: CAWSRGITSSYEQYF. Incomplete CDR3 DNA: TGTGCCTGGAGTAGAGGTATCACCAGCTCCTACGAG.

Turning to this clone: Coverage ceases 3 residues before the CDR3 finishes, and the germline J gene fills in the end. The V call is TRBV18, the J call TRBJ2-1; 9 nucleotides align to TRBD2. Germline trimming cut 4 bases from V and 7 bases from J; bases unmatched to any gene: 14. CDR3 size: 17 residues. Germline-derived CDR1 and CDR2 are KGHSH and LQKENI. CDR3 sequence reads: CASSRDRGRASINEQFF. The DNA read from the CDR3 is TGTGCCAGCTCACGAGACCGCGGGAGGGCCTCTATAAATGAG. Full variable domain (remainder filled in from reference TRBV18 and TRBJ2-1): NAGVMQNPRHLVRRRGQEARLRCSPMKGHSHVYWYRQLPEEGLKFMVYLQKENIIDESGMPKERFSAEFPKEGPSILRIQQVVRGDSAAYFCASSRDRGRASINEQFFGPGTRLTVL.

Details on this clone: Coverage ceases 3 residues before the CDR3 finishes, and the germline J gene fills in the end. The V gene is TRBV20-1, the J gene TRBJ2-2; TRBD1 matches 8 bases. Germline CDR1 reads DFQATT; CDR2 reads SNEGSKA (reference sequence). The CDR3 is 17 residues long. V dropped 3 bases and J dropped 7; count of bases not matched to a gene: 16. CDR3 amino acids: CSASRMGQGAGGGELFF. CDR3 bases read: TGCAGTGCTAGTAGAATGGGGCAGGGGGCAGGTGGCGGGGAG.

As concerns this clone: The CDR3 end is not reached by the read, which stops 3 residues before it; the germline J gene fills it in. This sequence joins TRBV7-9 and TRBJ1-3; D is unclear. V was shortened by 5 bases and J by 2 bases, with 4 bases between the two germline ends. Looked up from germline, CDR1 is SEHNR and CDR2 is FQNEAQ (reference sequence). The CDR3 runs 12 residues. Incomplete CDR3 DNA: TGTGCCAGCAGCCCTACTGGAAACACC. Amino acid sequence: CASSPTGNT. The entire CDR3 reads CASSPTGNTIYF. The full variable domain, with the rest looked up from reference TRBV7-9 and TRBJ1-3, is DTGVSQNPRHKITKRGQNVTFRCDPISEHNRLYWYRQTLGQGPEFLTYFQNEAQLEKSRLLSDRFSAERPKGSFSTLEIQRTEQGDSAMYLCASSPTGNTIYFGEGSWLTVV.

Points on this clone: The CDR3 extends 3 residues past the end of the read, so its final part is completed from the germline J gene. This chain uses TRBV12-3 or TRBV12-4 with TRBJ2-3, with TRBD2 matching over 8 bases. CDR3 length: 16 residues. After removal of 8 bases from V and 4 bases from J, the junction contained 14 bases not matched to a gene. CDR3 loop: CASGYPESGSADTQYF. The part of the CDR3 DNA that was read is TGTGCCAGCGGATATCCAGAAAGCGGGAGTGCAGATACG.

Regarding this clone: The sequenced fragment ends 3 residues before the CDR3 boundary, so the rest is inferred from the germline J gene. The chain recombines TRBV5-6 with TRBJ2-7, with a possible D match to TRBD1 (6 bases). The germline gives CDR1 SGHDT, CDR2 YYEEEE. V lost 4 bases and J lost 4, with 15 bases in between. This CDR3 is built from 14 residues. CDR3 bases read: TGTGCCAGCAGCGGGGAAGCCCAGGGGTACGAG. Protein product: CASSGEAQGYE. The whole CDR3 protein is CASSGEAQGYEQYF.

This clone is labeled medium-sized (0.01 to 0.1%) based on frequency. CDR3 DNA (partial): TGCAGCGTTCGACCGACAGGGAGCACAGATACG. This encodes CSVRPTGSTDT. In full, the CDR3 is CSVRPTGSTDTQYF. The chain couples TRBV29-1 to TRBJ2-3; 7 bases are a match to TRBD1. With the read ending 3 residues before the CDR3 end, the germline J gene is used to fill in that end. The CDR3 has 14 amino acids. Trimming cost V 5 bases and J 0 bases; bases outside gene matches: 5. In germline, CDR1 is SQVTM, CDR2 ANQGSEA.